What follows is one T cell receptor (beta chain) and its context. This clone was detected only once. Its antigen specificity is not known. Per-base quality was not reported, and no clone a single base away is much larger than it. Trimmed from V: 8 bases; trimmed from J: 6 bases; junction bases lacking a gene match: 10. The CDR3 has 13 amino acids, counting the end cysteine and phenylalanine. CDR3 DNA only is kept here, 39 bases in frame from base 1. Taken from the germline V gene, the CDR1 and CDR2 loops are SGHVS and FNYEAQ. TCRbeta CDR3 regions were amplified from genomic DNA using the immunoSEQ Assay, a bias-controlled multiplex PCR. The original pipeline was this. The number of nucleated cells in each sample was estimated from the amplification of reference gene primers within the assay. Sequence reads were collapsed and filtered to measure the absolute abundance of every unique TCRbeta CDR3 rearrangement. For each sample, productive Simpson clonality was calculated as the square root of Simpson's diversity index across productive rearrangements. Here the immuneACCESS table is served through TCRdb, limited to in-frame sequences with V and J called. Missing clones are a known gap in these copies; in checked studies unresolved V genes cover under half, and the rest lacks a known reason. V and J calls and clone size are given by that table; D and trimming were obtained from the DNA. In this sample the table shows 200,000 to 300,000 clones, roughly 81% of which occur a single time. The ten top clones hold 7.5% of the sample.

The sample is drawn from a study of blood T cell repertoires in COVID-19 (dated by TCRdb to the early 2020s). For context, the study as a whole: Samples from collaborators originated in the United States, Italy and Spain and spanned both the acute and convalescent phases of COVID-19. The prospective study material was composed of cDNA or gDNA derived from T cells, B-cell-depleted T cells, or PBMCs. The dataset comprised deeply sampled blood TCRbeta repertoires from subjects exposed to, actively infected with, or recovered from COVID-19. A freely available public database, intended as a resource for researchers studying the immune response to SARS-CoV-2, is where the repertoires were released. Samples were obtained from the ongoing ImmuneRACE study (first 160 participants) and from approximately 1,200 subjects provided by 6 global collaborators. A de-identified subject ID, COVID-19 status, age in years and sex were almost always included in the sample metadata. Where HLA class I and class II types were available, the types were taken from metadata supplied by the sample provider, not from assay-based typing. Findings and caveats that apply to the study as a whole: Clinical and demographic metadata were provided uncurated, with the amount varying by source and participant.

In Seattle, one collaborating source enrolled patients while the infection was active and tracked those patients longitudinally over the course of disease. Whole blood was collected in K2EDTA tubes by collaborating institutions according to the institutions' own protocols. For TCRbeta analysis, collaborators shipped samples as frozen whole blood, isolated PBMCs, or DNA extracted from either of those sample types. Sequencing used peripheral blood. The rearranged segments are TRBV7-6 and TRBJ2-7; TRBD1 fits 7 bases in the junction. This clonotype was obtained from a woman older than 75 with COVID-19, enrolled during active disease. The CDR3 loop reads CASRAGGLREQYF. The DNA is TGTGCCAGCCGGGCAGGGGGATTGCGCGAGCAGTACTTC.